This T cell receptor (beta chain) was identified during a study of T cells in Graves' hyperthyroidism and ophthalmopathy (dated by TCRdb to between 2017 and 2020). For the wider study: To identify TCR V-J signatures that set the groups apart, the researchers used a discovery cohort of 90 to 100 patients, made up of some 41 with Graves' ophthalmopathy and about 60 with stable Graves' hyperthyroidism. Thyroid tissue and blood T-cell repertoires from six Graves' hyperthyroidism patients were also compared in the study. After blood sampling, hyperthyroidism patients were treated with methimazole at a starting dose of 30 mg daily, and ophthalmopathy patients were treated with high-dose intravenous methylprednisolone. Prospective prediction of ophthalmopathy was tested in an independent validation cohort of approximately 19 hyperthyroidism patients and 15 to 17 patients who later progressed to ophthalmopathy. For training and testing, the 80 to 100 patients in the discovery cohort were randomly divided in a 7:3 ratio. TCR Vbeta CDR3 sequencing of 120 to 150 peripheral blood samples (approximately 44 ophthalmopathy, 70 to 85 hyperthyroidism and some 17 progressor patients) is reported in the paper. Study-wide findings and limitations: Blood samples also contained most of the expanded thyroid clonotypes (frequency above 0.001), which suggests that blood repertoires may reflect thyroid immune responses. Sample size was not statistically predetermined, and blinding of investigators to group allocation was not performed. In validation, progression to ophthalmopathy was predicted by the model with 55% to 71% sensitivity and 72% to 80% specificity, a median of approximately 6.5 months before onset. A model built on a 13 V-J signature distinguished ophthalmopathy from stable hyperthyroidism, reaching around 87% sensitivity and about 81% specificity in cross-validation and 80%/75% in testing.

Amplification of TCR beta CDR3 regions was carried out from RNA transcripts. A first-round RT-PCR of the TCR CDR3 used the HTBI primer set with the Qiagen OneStep RT-PCR kit. A second multiplex PCR round built the libraries, followed by size selection and purification. Sequencing of the libraries was done on an Illumina HiSeq2000 using paired-end 100 bp reads. The original methods were these. SOAPnuke was used to process the raw data, removing reads that contained adapters or uncalled bases, had a mean Phred below 15, or lacked an exact match to the constant primer or identifier. High-quality paired reads were merged with COPE v1.2.5, and unique nucleotide sequences were defined as clonotypes. MiTCR v1.1 was used to align the clonotypes against IMGT TRBV, TRBD and TRBJ reference segments. The analysis was restricted to V-J combinations with a frequency above 0.0001, which together covered about 99% of the repertoires. The TCS score was defined as the ratio of F50 (clonal expansion) to E x V (chaos), calculated using BLOSUM62-based TCRdist between CDR3 peptides within each V-J. Welch's t-statistics and random forest reduced around 550 V-J features to under 15, which were used in a naive Bayes classifier (R e1071). Thyroid-blood repertoire similarity was quantified with the Morisita-Horn index. TCRdb reran the public reads through fastp at Q25 and MiXCR, keeping productive beta chains. Rows are unified per CDR3 protein, each entry keeping the most common DNA and genes. TCRdb's processing, not the authors' own work, is the source of the V and J calls. For this sample the table gives 550,000 to 700,000 distinct CDR3 sequences, of which about 43% were detected only once. About 20% of the sample comes from the top ten.

Concerning this clonotype itself: The clone's antigen remains unknown. Base-call qualities are not available, and no considerably larger clone is one nucleotide away.

Patients with uncontrolled infections, other autoimmune diseases, pregnancy or lactation were excluded. Diagnoses relied on clinical symptoms, serum thyroxine and TRAb, thyroid ultrasound and orbital computed tomography. Total RNA was extracted with Trizol reagent, and quality was checked on an Agilent 2100 Bioanalyzer. From the germline V gene, CDR1 is SGHTA and CDR2 is FQGNSA. Trimming removed 1 base from V and 4 bases from J; the gene matches leave 5 bases unexplained. The CDR3, from cysteine to phenylalanine, totals 15 residues. Only the CDR3 DNA stays, 45 bases, in frame from base 1. Sequencing was carried out using peripheral blood or thyroid tissue (not recorded which). The rearranged chain carries TRBV7-2 and TRBJ2-5, and 8 junctional nucleotides match TRBD1. The sequence was collected from an adult woman with Graves' disease, either hyperthyroidism or ophthalmopathy (not recorded which). The nucleotides read TGTGCCAGCAGCTTAGGGACAGGGCAATCAGAGACCCAGTACTTC. The encoded protein is CASSLGTGQSETQYF.